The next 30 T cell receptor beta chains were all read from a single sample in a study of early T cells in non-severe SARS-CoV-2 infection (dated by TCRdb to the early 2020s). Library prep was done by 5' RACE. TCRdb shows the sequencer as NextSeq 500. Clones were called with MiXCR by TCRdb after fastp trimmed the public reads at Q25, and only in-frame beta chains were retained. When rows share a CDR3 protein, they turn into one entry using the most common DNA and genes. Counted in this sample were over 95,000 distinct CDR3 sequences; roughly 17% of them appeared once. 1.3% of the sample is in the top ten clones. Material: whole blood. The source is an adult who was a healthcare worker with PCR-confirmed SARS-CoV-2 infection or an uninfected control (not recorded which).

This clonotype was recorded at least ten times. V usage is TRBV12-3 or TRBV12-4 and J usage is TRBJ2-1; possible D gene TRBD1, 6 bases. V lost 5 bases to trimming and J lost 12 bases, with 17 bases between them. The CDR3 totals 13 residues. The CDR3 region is CASSKTGRQWQFF. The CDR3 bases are TGTGCCAGCAGTAAAACAGGGCGACAATGGCAGTTCTTC.

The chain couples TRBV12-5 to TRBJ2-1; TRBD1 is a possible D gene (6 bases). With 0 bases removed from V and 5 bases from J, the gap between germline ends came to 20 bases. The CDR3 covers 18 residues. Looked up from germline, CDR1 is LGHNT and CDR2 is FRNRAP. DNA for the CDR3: TGTGCTAGTGGTTTGGTTGGGCGATCCAGGGGAACAGACAATGAGCAGTTCTTC. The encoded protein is CASGLVGRSRGTDNEQFF.

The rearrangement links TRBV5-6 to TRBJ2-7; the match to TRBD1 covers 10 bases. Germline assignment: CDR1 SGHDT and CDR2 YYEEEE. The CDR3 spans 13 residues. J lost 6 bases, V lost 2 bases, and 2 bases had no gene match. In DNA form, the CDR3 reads TGTGCCAGCAGCTTCGGGACAGGGGTCGAGCAGTACTTC. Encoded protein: CASSFGTGVEQYF.

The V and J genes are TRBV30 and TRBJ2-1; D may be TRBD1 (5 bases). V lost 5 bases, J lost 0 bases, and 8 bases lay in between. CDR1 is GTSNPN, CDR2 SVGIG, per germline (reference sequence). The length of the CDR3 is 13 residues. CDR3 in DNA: TGTGCCTGGGGACAAAGCTCCTACAATGAGCAGTTCTTC. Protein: CAWGQSSYNEQFF.

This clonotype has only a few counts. In nucleotides, the CDR3 is TGTGCCAGCAGCCAAACCTCCTACGAGCAGTACTTC. Protein sequence: CASSQTSYEQYF. The rearrangement links TRBV3-1 to TRBJ2-7; D remains unclear. The V gene lost 2 bases and the J gene lost 0 bases, with 2 bases spanning the gap. The CDR3 has 12 amino acids. Germline loops: CDR1 LGHDT, CDR2 YNNKEL (reference sequence).

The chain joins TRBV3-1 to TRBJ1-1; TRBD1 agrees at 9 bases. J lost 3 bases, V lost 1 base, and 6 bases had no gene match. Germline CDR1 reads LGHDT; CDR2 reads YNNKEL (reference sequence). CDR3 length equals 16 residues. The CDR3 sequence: CASSQAPDRGYTEAFF. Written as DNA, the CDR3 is TGTGCCAGCAGCCAAGCCCCGGACAGGGGATACACTGAAGCTTTCTTT.

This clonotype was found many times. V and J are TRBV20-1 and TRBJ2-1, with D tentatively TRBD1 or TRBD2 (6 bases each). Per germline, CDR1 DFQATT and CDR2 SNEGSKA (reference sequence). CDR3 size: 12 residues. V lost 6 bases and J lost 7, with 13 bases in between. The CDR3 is CSADQGRNEQFF. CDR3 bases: TGCAGTGCAGACCAGGGGAGGAATGAGCAGTTCTTC.

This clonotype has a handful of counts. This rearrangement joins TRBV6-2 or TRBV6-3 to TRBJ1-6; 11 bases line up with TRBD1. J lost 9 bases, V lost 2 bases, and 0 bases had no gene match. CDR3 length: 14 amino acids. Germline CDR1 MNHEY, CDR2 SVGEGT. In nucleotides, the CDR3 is TGTGCCAGCAGTTACGGACAGGGGGCTTCACCCCTCCACTTT. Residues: CASSYGQGASPLHF.

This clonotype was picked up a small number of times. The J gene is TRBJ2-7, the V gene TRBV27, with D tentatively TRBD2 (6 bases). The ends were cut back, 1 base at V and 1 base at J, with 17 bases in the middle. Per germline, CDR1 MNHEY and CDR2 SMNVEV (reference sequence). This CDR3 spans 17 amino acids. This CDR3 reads CASSLWPREVESYEQYF. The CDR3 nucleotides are TGTGCCAGCAGTTTATGGCCTAGGGAGGTAGAGTCCTACGAGCAGTACTTC.

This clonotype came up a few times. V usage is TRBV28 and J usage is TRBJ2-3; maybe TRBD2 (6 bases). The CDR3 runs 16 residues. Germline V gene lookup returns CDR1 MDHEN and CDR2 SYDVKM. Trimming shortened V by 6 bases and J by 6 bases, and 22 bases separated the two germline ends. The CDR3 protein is CASRGIIAAPRDTQYF. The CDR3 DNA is TGTGCCAGCAGGGGGATAATAGCGGCCCCCCGGGATACGCAGTATTTT.

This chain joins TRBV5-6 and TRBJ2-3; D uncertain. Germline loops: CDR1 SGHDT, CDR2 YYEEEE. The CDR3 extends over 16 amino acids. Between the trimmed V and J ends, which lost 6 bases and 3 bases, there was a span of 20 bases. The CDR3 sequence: CASIPTRLEVTDTQYF. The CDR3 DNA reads TGTGCCAGCATCCCGACAAGGCTTGAAGTAACAGATACGCAGTATTTT.

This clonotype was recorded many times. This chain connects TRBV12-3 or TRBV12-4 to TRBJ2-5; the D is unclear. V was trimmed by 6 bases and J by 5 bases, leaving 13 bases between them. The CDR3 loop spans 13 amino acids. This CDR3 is CASSQDARETQYF. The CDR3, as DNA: TGTGCCAGCAGCCAGGACGCGAGGGAGACCCAGTACTTC.

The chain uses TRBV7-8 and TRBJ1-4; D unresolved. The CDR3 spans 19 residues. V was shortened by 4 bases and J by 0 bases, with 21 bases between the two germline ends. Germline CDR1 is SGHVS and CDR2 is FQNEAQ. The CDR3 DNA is TGTGCCAGCAGCTCCCGACGGGCAGGACTGTCTGCAACTAATGAAAAACTGTTTTTT. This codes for CASSSRRAGLSATNEKLFF.

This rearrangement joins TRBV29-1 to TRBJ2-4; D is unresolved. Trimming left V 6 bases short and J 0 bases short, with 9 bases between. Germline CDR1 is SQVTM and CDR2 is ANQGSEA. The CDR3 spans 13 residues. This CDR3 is CSVWVLAKNIQYF. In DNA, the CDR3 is TGCAGCGTCTGGGTTCTAGCCAAAAACATTCAGTACTTC. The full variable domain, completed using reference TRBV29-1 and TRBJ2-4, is SAVISQKPSRDICQRGTSLTIQCQVDSQVTMMFWYRQQPGQSLTLIATANQGSEATYESGFVIDKFPISRPNLTFSTLTVSNMSPEDSSIYLCSVWVLAKNIQYFGAGTRLSVL.

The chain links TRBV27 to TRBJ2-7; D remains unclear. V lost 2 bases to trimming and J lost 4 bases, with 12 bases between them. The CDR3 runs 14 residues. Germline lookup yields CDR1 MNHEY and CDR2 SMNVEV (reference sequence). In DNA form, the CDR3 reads TGTGCCAGCAGTTTAGCCGGGTCAACTTACGAGCAGTACTTC. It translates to CASSLAGSTYEQYF.

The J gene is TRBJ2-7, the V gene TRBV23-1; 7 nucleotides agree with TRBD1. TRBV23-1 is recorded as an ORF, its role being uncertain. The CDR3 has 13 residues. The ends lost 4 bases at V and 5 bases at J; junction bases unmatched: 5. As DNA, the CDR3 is TGCGCCAGCAGTCTCCTACAGGGGAACGAGCAGTACTTC. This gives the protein CASSLLQGNEQYF.

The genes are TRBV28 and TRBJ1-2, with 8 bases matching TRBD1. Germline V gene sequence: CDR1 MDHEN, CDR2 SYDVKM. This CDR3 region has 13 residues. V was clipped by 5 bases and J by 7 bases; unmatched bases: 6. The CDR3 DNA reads TGTGCCAGCAGTGACGGGACAGGTCGTGGCTACACCTTC. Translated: CASSDGTGRGYTF.

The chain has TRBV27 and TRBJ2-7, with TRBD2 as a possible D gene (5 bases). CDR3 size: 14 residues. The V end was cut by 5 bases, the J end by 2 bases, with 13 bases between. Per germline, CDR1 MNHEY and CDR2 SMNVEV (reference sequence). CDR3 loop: CASSTTGFTYEQYF. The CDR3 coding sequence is TGTGCCAGCAGTACAACGGGGTTCACCTACGAGCAGTACTTC.

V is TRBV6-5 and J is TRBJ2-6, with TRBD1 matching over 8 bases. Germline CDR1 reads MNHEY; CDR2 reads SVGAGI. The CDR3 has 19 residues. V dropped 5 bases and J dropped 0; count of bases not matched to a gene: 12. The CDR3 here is CASSGRDRPFLSGANVLTF. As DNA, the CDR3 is TGTGCCAGCAGTGGCCGGGACAGGCCCTTCCTCTCTGGGGCCAACGTCCTGACTTTC.

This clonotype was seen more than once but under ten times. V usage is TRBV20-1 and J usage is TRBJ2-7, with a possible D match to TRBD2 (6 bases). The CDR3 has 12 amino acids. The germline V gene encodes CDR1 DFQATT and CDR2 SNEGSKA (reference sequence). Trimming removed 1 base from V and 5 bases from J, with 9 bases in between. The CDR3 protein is CSARAGANEQYF. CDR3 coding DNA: TGCAGTGCTAGAGCGGGAGCAAACGAGCAGTACTTC.

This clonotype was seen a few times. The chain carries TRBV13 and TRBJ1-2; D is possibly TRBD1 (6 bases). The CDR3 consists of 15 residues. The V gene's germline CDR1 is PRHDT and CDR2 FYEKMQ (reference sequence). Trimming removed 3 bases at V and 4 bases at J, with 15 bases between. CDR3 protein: CASSFRDTHSYGYTF. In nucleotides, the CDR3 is TGTGCCAGCAGCTTCCGGGACACCCACTCCTATGGCTACACCTTC. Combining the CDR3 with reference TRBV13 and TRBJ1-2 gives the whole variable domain AAGVIQSPRHLIKEKRETATLKCYPIPRHDTVYWYQQGPGQDPQFLISFYEKMQSDKGSIPDRFSAQQFSDYHSELNMSSLELGDSALYFCASSFRDTHSYGYTFGSGTRLTVV.

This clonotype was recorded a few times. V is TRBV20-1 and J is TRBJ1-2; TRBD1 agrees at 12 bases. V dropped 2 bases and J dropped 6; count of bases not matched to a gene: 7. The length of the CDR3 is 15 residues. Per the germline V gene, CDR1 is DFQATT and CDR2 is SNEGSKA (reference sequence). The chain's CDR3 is CSARSPGQGAHGYTF. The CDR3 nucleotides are TGCAGTGCTAGATCACCGGGACAGGGGGCGCATGGCTACACCTTC.

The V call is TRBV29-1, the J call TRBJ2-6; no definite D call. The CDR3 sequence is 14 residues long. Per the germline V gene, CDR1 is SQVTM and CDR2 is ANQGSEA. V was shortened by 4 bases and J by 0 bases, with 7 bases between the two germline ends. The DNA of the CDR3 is TGCAGCGTTGGTATCAGCTCTGGGGCCAACGTCCTGACTTTC. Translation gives CSVGISSGANVLTF. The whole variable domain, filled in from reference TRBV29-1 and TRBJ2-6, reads SAVISQKPSRDICQRGTSLTIQCQVDSQVTMMFWYRQQPGQSLTLIATANQGSEATYESGFVIDKFPISRPNLTFSTLTVSNMSPEDSSIYLCSVGISSGANVLTFGAGSRLTVL.

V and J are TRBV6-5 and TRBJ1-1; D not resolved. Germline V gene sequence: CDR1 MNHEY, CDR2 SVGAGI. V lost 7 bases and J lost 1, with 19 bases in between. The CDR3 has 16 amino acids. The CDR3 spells CASTQGSLGSNTEAFF. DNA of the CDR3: TGTGCCAGCACCCAAGGGTCATTGGGATCGAACACTGAAGCTTTCTTT.

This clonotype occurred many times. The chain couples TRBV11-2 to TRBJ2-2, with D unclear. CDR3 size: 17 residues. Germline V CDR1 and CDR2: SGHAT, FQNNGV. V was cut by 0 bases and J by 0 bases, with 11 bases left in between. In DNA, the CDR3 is TGTGCCAGCAGCTTAGATCGCGACACCGCGAACACCGGGGAGCTGTTTTTT. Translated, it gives CASSLDRDTANTGELFF.

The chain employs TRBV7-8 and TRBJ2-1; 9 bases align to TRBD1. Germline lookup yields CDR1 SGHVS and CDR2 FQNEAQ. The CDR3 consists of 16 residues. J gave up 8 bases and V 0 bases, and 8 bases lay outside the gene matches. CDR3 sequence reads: CASSLAVRDRVHEQFF. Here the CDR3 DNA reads TGTGCCAGCAGCTTAGCGGTCCGGGACAGGGTCCATGAGCAGTTCTTC.

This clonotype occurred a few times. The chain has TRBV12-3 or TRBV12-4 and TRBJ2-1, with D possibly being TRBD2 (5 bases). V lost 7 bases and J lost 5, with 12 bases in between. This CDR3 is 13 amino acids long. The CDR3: CASTQDFNNEQFF. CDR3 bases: TGTGCCAGCACTCAGGACTTTAACAATGAGCAGTTCTTC.

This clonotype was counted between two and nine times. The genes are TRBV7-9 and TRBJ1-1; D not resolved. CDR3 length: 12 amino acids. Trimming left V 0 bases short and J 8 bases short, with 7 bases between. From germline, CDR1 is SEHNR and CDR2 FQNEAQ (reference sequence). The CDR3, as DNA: TGTGCCAGCAGCTTAGCTACTCAGGAAGCTTTCTTT. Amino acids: CASSLATQEAFF.

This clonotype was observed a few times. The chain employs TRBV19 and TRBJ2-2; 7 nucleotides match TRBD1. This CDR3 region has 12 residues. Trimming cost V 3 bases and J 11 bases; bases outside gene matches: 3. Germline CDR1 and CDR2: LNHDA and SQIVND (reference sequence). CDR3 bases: TGTGCCAGTAGTATGGGACAGTCTGAGCTGTTTTTT. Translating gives CASSMGQSELFF.

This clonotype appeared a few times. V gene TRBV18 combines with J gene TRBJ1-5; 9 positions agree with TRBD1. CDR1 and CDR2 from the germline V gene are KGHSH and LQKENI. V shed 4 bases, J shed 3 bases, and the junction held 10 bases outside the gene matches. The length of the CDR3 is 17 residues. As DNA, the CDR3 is TGTGCCAGCTCACGGACACCCGGGACAGGGAACAATCAGCCCCAGCATTTT. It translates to CASSRTPGTGNNQPQHF.